This TCR beta chain was found in a study of cytomegalovirus exposure and HLA in healthy donors. 13 Jbeta primers and 60 Vbeta primers were used for the PCR. Data came from immunoSEQ multiplex PCR; TCRdb stores just in-frame clones and leaves some out. This table has about 190,000 clones, around 87% appearing once. For this clone: The target antigen is unknown.

The CDR3 runs 14 residues. CDR1 and CDR2 (germline): MNHEY, SVGAGI. Trimming took off 4 bases at V and 7 bases at J, with 14 bases between the two ends. Notes on the study in general: A later analysis found most CMV-associated TCR beta chains apparently HLA-restricted. TCR beta V segments were, for the most part, productive about 90% or about 30% of the time in an earlier analysis.

The chain combines TRBV6-5 with TRBJ1-3, with D possibly being TRBD1 (6 bases). Material for sequencing was PBMCs. This receptor was taken from a woman younger than 35 in good health and CMV-seronegative. The CDR3 bases are TGTGCCAGCAGTTTTAGCAGGGGCAGCAACACCATATATTTT. Protein: CASSFSRGSNTIYF.